The 15 T cell receptor beta chains reported below all come from one sample, sequenced in a study of cytomegalovirus exposure and HLA in healthy donors. PCR involved 60 Vbeta and 13 Jbeta primers. The data were produced by immunoSEQ multiplex PCR, yet TCRdb's version contains in-frame clones alone and is incomplete. The sample records 150,000 to 200,000 clones, about 77% being singletons. Source material: PBMCs. The receptors here all came from a man in his 60s in good health and CMV-seronegative.

The chain recombines TRBV9 with TRBJ2-3; 11 positions match TRBD2. The germline V gene has CDR1 SGDLS and CDR2 YYNGEE. V lost 4 bases to trimming and J lost 1 base; unmatched junction nucleotides: 8. The CDR3 is made up of 17 amino acids. CDR3: CASSPGTSGVRTDTQYF. DNA of the CDR3: TGTGCCAGCAGCCCGGGGACTAGCGGAGTACGCACAGATACGCAGTATTTT.

The chain recombines TRBV9 with TRBJ2-7, with 7 positions matching TRBD2. The junction had 6 bases not matched to a gene; V was cut back by 0 bases and J by 6 bases. The CDR3 contains 14 residues. Germline assignment: CDR1 SGDLS and CDR2 YYNGEE. The CDR3 DNA reads TGTGCCAGCAGCGTAGTTGCGGGAGTAAGCGAGCAGTACTTC. It encodes CASSVVAGVSEQYF.

This clone was seen more than once but under ten times. The chain links TRBV5-4 to TRBJ1-3; D perhaps matches TRBD1 (5 bases). V gave up 3 bases and J gave up 0 bases, with 10 bases separating them. CDR1 and CDR2 (germline): SGHNT, YYREEE (reference sequence). The CDR3 runs to 15 residues. CDR3: CASSSGRDSGNTIYF. CDR3 sequence (DNA): TGTGCCAGCAGCTCAGGGAGGGACTCTGGAAACACCATATATTTT.

This clone occurred once. The chain is built from TRBV19 and TRBJ1-4, with D tentatively TRBD1 (5 bases). Trimming cost V 1 base and J 7 bases, with 7 bases left between them. The germline V gene has CDR1 LNHDA and CDR2 SQIVND (reference sequence). The CDR3 runs 13 residues. DNA for the CDR3: TGTGCCAGTAGTATAGGGGGCGGTGAAAAACTGTTTTTT. It translates to CASSIGGGEKLFF.

The rearrangement uses TRBV5-4 and TRBJ2-2, with a weak D call TRBD1 (6 bases). CDR3 length: 15 residues. Trimming removed 0 bases from V and 6 bases from J, with 12 bases in between. Germline V gene sequence: CDR1 SGHNT, CDR2 YYREEE (reference sequence). The CDR3 spells CASSLAGVKAGELFF. CDR3 DNA sequence: TGTGCCAGCAGCTTGGCAGGGGTGAAGGCCGGGGAGCTGTTTTTT.

The V and J genes are TRBV7-8 and TRBJ2-1; 8 bases are a match to TRBD2. Germline V CDR1 and CDR2: SGHVS, FQNEAQ. The length of the CDR3 is 13 residues. Trimming cost V 10 bases and J 5 bases; bases outside gene matches: 7. As DNA, the CDR3 is TGTGCCACTTACACTAGCGGAAACAATGAGCAGTTCTTC. Amino acid sequence: CATYTSGNNEQFF.

The chain combines TRBV11-2 with TRBJ2-7, with 10 bases that match TRBD2. The germline V gene encodes CDR1 SGHAT and CDR2 FQNNGV. V was pared by 0 bases and J by 6 bases, with 5 bases of the junction left unmatched. The CDR3 length is 15 residues. The CDR3 spells CASSLETAGGPEQYF. CDR3 DNA sequence: TGTGCCAGCAGCTTAGAAACAGCGGGAGGGCCCGAGCAGTACTTC.

The table lists this clone with a few counts. This chain uses TRBV6-6 with TRBJ1-2, with TRBD1 identical over 7 bases. The CDR3 covers 15 residues. Germline V gives CDR1 MNHNY, CDR2 SVGAGI (reference sequence). J lost 5 bases, V lost 6 bases, and 12 bases had no gene match. CDR3 protein: CASRTGGGAGYGYTF. In DNA, the CDR3 is TGTGCCAGCAGGACCGGAGGGGGCGCAGGGTATGGCTACACCTTC.

V usage is TRBV5-1 and J usage is TRBJ2-1; TRBD2 is a possible D gene (7 bases). V gave up 1 base and J gave up 6 bases, with 14 bases separating them. The CDR3 spans 15 residues. CDR1 and CDR2 from the germline V gene are SGHRS and YFSETQ. The CDR3 nucleotides are TGCGCCAGCAGCTTGCTGGGCGGGGGCCGCAATGAGCAGTTCTTC. Protein sequence: CASSLLGGGRNEQFF.

V gene TRBV6-5 combines with J gene TRBJ1-1; D unresolved. The CDR3 contains 14 residues. From germline, CDR1 is MNHEY and CDR2 SVGAGI. The V and J ends lost 0 bases and 3 bases respectively, with 8 bases between them. The CDR3 region has the DNA TGTGCCAGCAGTTACTCCCCGGCGGACACTGAAGCTTTCTTT. This codes for CASSYSPADTEAFF.

Only a few counts were recorded for this clone. This rearrangement joins TRBV29-1 to TRBJ2-5; TRBD1 might be the D (5 bases). The V and J ends lost 3 bases and 5 bases respectively, with 13 bases between them. The CDR3 extends over 13 amino acids. The germline CDR1 and CDR2 sequences are SQVTM and ANQGSEA. CDR3 bases: TGCAGCGTTGACAGGGTGACCGGGGAGACCCAGTACTTC. Translated, it gives CSVDRVTGETQYF. Looking up the rest from reference TRBV29-1 and TRBJ2-5 gives the full variable domain: SAVISQKPSRDICQRGTSLTIQCQVDSQVTMMFWYRQQPGQSLTLIATANQGSEATYESGFVIDKFPISRPNLTFSTLTVSNMSPEDSSIYLCSVDRVTGETQYFGPGTRLLVL.

The gene calls are TRBV2 and TRBJ2-3; TRBD2 aligns across 10 bases. The germline V gene has CDR1 SNHLY and CDR2 FYNNEI. The CDR3 length is 15 residues. J gave up 9 bases and V 4 bases, and 10 bases lay outside the gene matches. Here the CDR3 reads CASSGGLAGAGTQYF. The CDR3 bases are TGTGCCAGCAGTGGGGGGCTAGCGGGGGCGGGAACGCAGTATTTT.

The chain carries TRBV18 and TRBJ1-1; possible D gene TRBD1, 5 bases. Germline V gives CDR1 KGHSH, CDR2 LQKENI. This CDR3 has 15 residues. V lost 2 bases to trimming and J lost 1 base, with 11 bases between them. The DNA for the CDR3 is TGTGCCAGCTCACCAGGGGCTAAGGGGAACACTGAAGCTTTCTTT. It yields the protein CASSPGAKGNTEAFF. Supplemented by reference TRBV18 and TRBJ1-1, the full variable domain reads NAGVMQNPRHLVRRRGQEARLRCSPMKGHSHVYWYRQLPEEGLKFMVYLQKENIIDESGMPKERFSAEFPKEGPSILRIQQVVRGDSAAYFCASSPGAKGNTEAFFGQGTRLTVV.

The J gene is TRBJ1-6, the V gene TRBV5-1; 7 bases map to TRBD1. With 1 base clipped from V and 6 bases from J, the junction kept 7 bases outside the gene matches. Germline loops: CDR1 SGHRS, CDR2 YFSETQ. The CDR3 extends over 16 amino acids. The CDR3 DNA is TGCGCCAGCAGCTTGACAGGGGTCGATGGTAATTCACCCCTCCACTTT. This sequence encodes CASSLTGVDGNSPLHF.

The J gene is TRBJ1-4, the V gene TRBV6-6; 8 bases map to TRBD1. V lost 2 bases and J lost 4; bases outside the gene matches: 6. Germline values: CDR1 MNHNY, CDR2 SVGAGI (reference sequence). This CDR3 is 16 amino acids long. CDR3 in amino acids: CASSYRTGLFNEKLFF. DNA for the CDR3: TGTGCCAGCAGTTACCGGACAGGGCTATTTAATGAAAAACTGTTTTTT.